This T cell receptor beta chain was captured by sequencing in a study of T cell changes during pregnancy in multiple sclerosis. The method was immunoSEQ multiplex PCR; TCRdb's version includes in-frame clones alone and lacks a portion of them. The data show about 40,000 clones, around 94% seen once. The CDR3 loop spans 13 amino acids. CDR1 is MNHEY and CDR2 is SMNVEV in the germline V gene (reference sequence). The V gene lost 4 bases and the J gene lost 0 bases, with 5 bases spanning the gap. This receptor was obtained from a female donor with multiple sclerosis, enrolled in a pregnancy study. Sequenced material: peripheral blood, taken in the third trimester of pregnancy. This sequence joins TRBV27 and TRBJ2-3; D is ambiguous. In DNA form, the CDR3 reads TGTGCCAGCAGTTCCGGGAGCACAGATACGCAGTATTTT. Amino acid sequence: CASSSGSTDTQYF.